One sample yielded the 14 T cell receptor beta chains listed below, sequenced in a study of blood T cell repertoires in COVID-19. Assay: immunoSEQ multiplex PCR; the TCRdb copy retains only in-frame clones and omits some. The sample lists 200,000 to 250,000 clones, 86% seen once, with about 5.4% in the top ten. Source material: peripheral blood. The receptors were gathered from a woman aged 80 or over with COVID-19, enrolled during active disease.

V and J are TRBV6-4 and TRBJ2-7, with D possibly being TRBD1 (6 bases). Germline CDR1 and CDR2: MRHNA and SNTAGT. This CDR3 is built from 13 residues. V was shortened by 11 bases and J by 0 bases, with 14 bases between the two germline ends. CDR3: CAGYQGSSYEQYF. The CDR3 DNA reads as TGTGCCGGGTATCAGGGGAGCTCCTACGAGCAGTACTTC.

This clone was seen once. The chain recombines TRBV3-1 (or the pseudogene TRBV3-2) with TRBJ2-5; D gene unclear. CDR3 size: 13 residues. Germline loops: CDR1 LGHDT, CDR2 YNNKEL (reference sequence). Trimming left V 4 bases short and J 7 bases short, with 13 bases between. The CDR3 DNA follows: TGTGCCAGCAGCCGGAGCCTGCCGACGACCCAGTACTTC. Its protein is CASSRSLPTTQYF.

The gene calls are TRBV7-9 and TRBJ2-2; D is possibly TRBD1 (5 bases). CDR1 and CDR2 (germline): SEHNR, FQNEAQ (reference sequence). With 5 bases removed from V and 5 bases from J, the gap between germline ends came to 12 bases. The CDR3 consists of 14 residues. CDR3 protein: CASSPPTDTGELFF. CDR3 DNA: TGTGCCAGCAGCCCTCCGACAGATACCGGGGAGCTGTTTTTT.

The rearrangement links TRBV6-4 to TRBJ1-5; the D is unclear. The CDR3 runs 13 residues. Germline CDR1 reads MRHNA; CDR2 reads SNTAGT. V was pared by 5 bases and J by 6 bases, with 11 bases between. CDR3 in DNA: TGTGCCAGCAGTCCACAGTTGGGTCAGCCCCAGCATTTT. This sequence encodes CASSPQLGQPQHF.

The V and J genes are TRBV19 and TRBJ2-3; 7 nucleotides agree with TRBD2. V lost 5 bases to trimming and J lost 9 bases; unmatched junction nucleotides: 14. Germline V gene data show CDR1 as LNHDA and CDR2 as SQIVND (reference sequence). The CDR3 is 15 residues long. CDR3 amino acids: CASSGTAGGEGTQYF. CDR3 sequence (DNA): TGTGCCAGTAGTGGAACAGCTGGTGGGGAGGGGACGCAGTATTTT.

The chain is built from TRBV29-1 and TRBJ1-5, with 9 bases identical to TRBD1. V gave up 6 bases and J gave up 5 bases; unmatched junction bases: 5. The CDR3 spans 13 residues. Per the germline V gene, CDR1 is SQVTM and CDR2 is ANQGSEA. CDR3 DNA: TGCAGCGTAGGGACAGGGACTCATCAGCCCCAGCATTTT. It codes for CSVGTGTHQPQHF.

This chain uses TRBV5-5 with TRBJ1-3; 11 positions agree with TRBD1. V shed 4 bases and J 2 bases; nucleotides not matched to a gene: 5. The CDR3 is made up of 16 amino acids. Germline V gene data show CDR1 as SGHKS and CDR2 as YYEKEE (reference sequence). CDR3 in DNA: TGTGCCAGCAGCACCGGACAGGGGGCGCCTGGAAACACCATATATTTT. As protein: CASSTGQGAPGNTIYF. Full variable domain (outside the CDR3, taken from reference TRBV5-5 and TRBJ1-3): DAGVTQSPTHLIKTRGQQVTLRCSPISGHKSVSWYQQVLGQGPQFIFQYYEKEERGRGNFPDRFSARQFPNYSSELNVNALLLGDSALYLCASSTGQGAPGNTIYFGEGSWLTVV.

The CDR3 DNA reads as TGTGCCTGGAGTGCAGCGGGGGGGCATGGTACGCAGTATTTT. Its translation is CAWSAAGGHGTQYF. This chain uses TRBV30 with TRBJ2-3; 10 nucleotides line up with TRBD2. The germline gives CDR1 GTSNPN, CDR2 SVGIG (reference sequence). Trimming cost V 1 base and J 8 bases; bases outside gene matches: 6. This CDR3 comprises 14 residues.

A few counts support this clone. V and J are TRBV28 and TRBJ1-2; 7 bases agree with TRBD1. Germline V CDR1 and CDR2: MDHEN, SYDVKM. The V and J ends lost 10 bases and 4 bases, in that order; junction bases with no gene match: 9. This CDR3 has 13 amino acids. In nucleotides, the CDR3 is TGTGCCATACGGGGACAGAGACTCTATGGCTACACCTTC. Amino acids: CAIRGQRLYGYTF.

This chain links TRBV2 with TRBJ1-5, with D maybe TRBD1 (5 bases). The V gene lost 1 base and the J gene lost 10 bases, with 23 bases spanning the gap. The CDR3 consists of 17 residues. CDR1 and CDR2 from the germline V gene are SNHLY and FYNNEI. The CDR3 protein is CASSEVSGGLSGSPQHF. Written as DNA, the CDR3 is TGTGCCAGCAGTGAAGTTTCTGGGGGGTTATCAGGATCACCCCAGCATTTT.

In its sample, this clone was seen once. The CDR3 DNA sequence: TGTGCCAGCTCACCACAGAATCCGGGACAGGGTAGTGAAAAACTGTTTTTT. The encoded protein is CASSPQNPGQGSEKLFF. The genes are TRBV18 and TRBJ1-4; TRBD1 matches at 9 bases. Trimming at V came to 1 base and at J to 7 bases, leaving 10 bases not matched to a gene. This CDR3 comprises 17 residues. Germline V CDR1 and CDR2: KGHSH, LQKENI.

The chain uses TRBV6-2 or TRBV6-3 and TRBJ2-7; TRBD1 aligns across 8 bases. Per the germline V gene, CDR1 is MNHEY and CDR2 is SVGEGT. There are 15 residues in the CDR3. Losses at the gene ends were 0 bases for V and 12 bases for J; bases not matched to a gene: 13. CDR3 sequence: CASSYSGTGNGRPYF. CDR3 coding DNA: TGTGCCAGCAGTTACTCCGGGACAGGTAATGGCCGTCCGTACTTC.

This chain uses TRBV28 with TRBJ2-2; no firm D call. CDR1 is MDHEN and CDR2 is SYDVKM in the germline V gene. The CDR3 is made up of 14 amino acids. The V end lost 2 bases, the J end lost 2 bases, and 6 bases lay between the germline ends. The CDR3, as DNA: TGTGCCAGCAGTTTACTTCCCAACACCGGGGAGCTGTTTTTT. Translation: CASSLLPNTGELFF.

The genes are TRBV29-1 and TRBJ1-1; D is uncertain. The ends were cut back, 5 bases at V and 6 bases at J, with 10 bases in the middle. CDR1 and CDR2 (germline): SQVTM, ANQGSEA. This CDR3 is 11 amino acids long. The CDR3: CSVIPPPEAFF. CDR3 bases: TGCAGCGTTATCCCCCCTCCTGAAGCTTTCTTT.